Below, 32 T cell receptor beta chains from the same sample are listed, as sequenced in a study of blood T cell repertoires in COVID-19. The data were produced by immunoSEQ multiplex PCR, yet TCRdb's version contains in-frame clones alone and is incomplete. This table has about 190,000 clones, around 87% appearing once. Sequencing was done on a sample of peripheral blood. The receptors originated from a man aged 45-65 years with acute or convalescent COVID-19.

This clone was observed a few times. The chain employs TRBV6-5 and TRBJ1-4; 7 bases fit TRBD1. This CDR3 region has 13 residues. J gave up 6 bases and V 7 bases, and 5 bases lay outside the gene matches. Germline assignment: CDR1 MNHEY and CDR2 SVGAGI. The CDR3 coding sequence is TGTGCCAGCACGGCAGGGGGAGATGAAAAACTGTTTTTT. Its translation: CASTAGGDEKLFF.

The V gene is TRBV27, the J gene TRBJ2-7; a weak D match, TRBD2 (6 bases). Trimming removed 1 base from V and 2 bases from J, with 12 bases in between. Germline V lookup: CDR1 MNHEY, CDR2 SMNVEV (reference sequence). CDR3 size: 15 residues. The CDR3 is CASSLWGGTAYEQYF. The CDR3 DNA sequence: TGTGCCAGCAGTTTATGGGGCGGGACCGCCTACGAGCAGTACTTC.

The V and J genes are TRBV5-3 and TRBJ1-2; 10 positions agree with TRBD1. TRBV5-3 is an ORF, with its function uncertain. The junction had 10 bases not matched to a gene; V was cut back by 5 bases and J by 6 bases. The CDR3 has 15 residues. Written as DNA, the CDR3 is TGTGCCAGAAGATCCGGGACAGGGGATTCAAATGGCTACACCTTC. Translation: CARRSGTGDSNGYTF.

The chain combines TRBV19 with TRBJ1-1, with 8 bases identical to TRBD1. J gave up 3 bases and V 7 bases, and 13 bases lay outside the gene matches. The CDR3 is 16 residues long. Germline V gene sequence: CDR1 LNHDA, CDR2 SQIVND (reference sequence). The CDR3 coding sequence is TGTGCCAGTACCAAACGGACAGGGCCTGTCTACACTGAAGCTTTCTTT. As protein: CASTKRTGPVYTEAFF. The variable domain in full, completed from reference TRBV19 and TRBJ1-1, reads DGGITQSPKYLFRKEGQNVTLSCEQNLNHDAMYWYRQDPGQGLRLIYYSQIVNDFQKGDIAEGYSVSREKKESFPLTVTSAQKNPTAFYLCASTKRTGPVYTEAFFGQGTRLTVV.

The chain uses TRBV7-2 and TRBJ1-2, with D uncertain. Trimming removed 6 bases at V and 4 bases at J, with 18 bases between. Per germline, CDR1 SGHTA and CDR2 FQGNSA. The CDR3 loop spans 15 amino acids. The CDR3: CASRVIPGASYGYTF. In DNA form, the CDR3 reads TGTGCCAGCAGAGTTATCCCGGGAGCTTCCTATGGCTACACCTTC.

The genes are TRBV5-1 and TRBJ1-3; TRBD1 matches at 10 bases. Germline V gene lookup returns CDR1 SGHRS and CDR2 YFSETQ. V was pared by 0 bases and J by 5 bases, with 2 bases of the junction left unmatched. The CDR3 loop spans 15 amino acids. As DNA, the CDR3 is TGCGCCAGCAGCTTGGGGGACAGGGGACGAAACACCATATATTTT. It specifies CASSLGDRGRNTIYF.

This clone appeared a single time. The chain links TRBV5-1 to TRBJ2-3; D gene unclear. The CDR3 has 15 residues. Germline lookup yields CDR1 SGHRS and CDR2 YFSETQ. The germline V and J ends were trimmed by 0 bases and 4 bases, with 12 bases remaining between them. CDR3 sequence: CASSLASRYADTQYF. CDR3 DNA sequence: TGCGCCAGCAGCTTGGCCTCGAGGTACGCAGATACGCAGTATTTT.

This clone has only a few counts. The chain recombines TRBV4-3 with TRBJ1-6; TRBD1 agrees at 10 bases. This CDR3 comprises 17 residues. The ends lost 2 bases at V and 7 bases at J; junction bases unmatched: 8. CDR1 is LGHNA, CDR2 YSLEER, per germline. CDR3 region: CASSQIAGDRGNSPLHF. The DNA for the CDR3 is TGCGCCAGCAGCCAAATCGCGGGGGACAGGGGAAATTCACCCCTCCACTTT.

This chain joins TRBV6-4 and TRBJ2-2; TRBD2 matches 11 bases. V trimming: 6 bases; J trimming: 4 bases; junction bases outside the gene matches: 13. The CDR3 runs 18 residues. Germline CDR1 MRHNA, CDR2 SNTAGT. The CDR3 spells CASSPHLISGGATGELFF. The CDR3 DNA reads TGTGCCAGCAGCCCTCATCTTATTAGCGGGGGGGCCACCGGGGAGCTGTTTTTT.

In its sample, this clone was seen once. The V gene is TRBV7-2, the J gene TRBJ1-5; TRBD1 might be the D (6 bases). CDR3 size: 12 residues. V dropped 5 bases and J dropped 6 bases, with 8 bases sitting between them. Germline V gives CDR1 SGHTA, CDR2 FQGNSA. The CDR3 DNA reads as TGTGCCAGCAGCATCAGGGGTCAGCCCCAGCATTTT. This codes for CASSIRGQPQHF.

The V and J genes are TRBV7-8 and TRBJ2-2; D perhaps matches TRBD1 (6 bases). The V gene's germline CDR1 is SGHVS and CDR2 FQNEAQ. V was clipped by 11 bases and J by 3 bases, with 10 bases between them. The CDR3 runs to 12 residues. The CDR3 bases are TGTGCCGTGGACAGAGACACCGGGGAGCTGTTTTTT. This codes for CAVDRDTGELFF.

The CDR3 DNA follows: TGTGCCAGCAGCTTAGGCGTACCAGGACAGGGCCGTATGCTCTACGAGCAGTACTTC. Amino acids: CASSLGVPGQGRMLYEQYF. The rearrangement joins TRBV7-3 to TRBJ2-7; 8 bases align to TRBD1. Trimming cost V 2 bases and J 3 bases; bases outside gene matches: 18. The CDR3 is 19 residues long. CDR1 SGHTA and CDR2 FQGTGA come from the germline V gene.

The J gene is TRBJ1-3, the V gene TRBV7-6, with TRBD1 matching over 7 bases. J gave up 0 bases and V 5 bases, and 4 bases lay outside the gene matches. There are 15 residues in the CDR3. Per germline, CDR1 SGHVS and CDR2 FNYEAQ. This CDR3 reads CASSPRDSSGNTIYF. CDR3 in DNA: TGTGCCAGCAGCCCCAGGGACAGCTCTGGAAACACCATATATTTT.

The chain carries TRBV4-2 and TRBJ1-2, with TRBD1 matching 8 bases. Trimming at V came to 0 bases and at J to 7 bases, leaving 4 bases not matched to a gene. This CDR3 contains 14 residues. Germline V gene lookup returns CDR1 LGHNA and CDR2 YNFKEQ. The CDR3 protein is CASSQDSRGLGYTF. In DNA form, the CDR3 reads TGTGCCAGCAGCCAAGATTCCAGGGGGCTTGGCTACACCTTC.

The chain links TRBV6-6 to TRBJ2-1; TRBD2 matches 7 bases. After removal of 2 bases from V and 2 bases from J, the junction contained 3 bases not matched to a gene. This CDR3 comprises 15 residues. Germline CDR1 and CDR2: MNHNY and SVGAGI (reference sequence). As DNA, the CDR3 is TGTGCCAGCAGTTACGGGAGGGATCCCTACAATGAGCAGTTCTTC. Its protein product is CASSYGRDPYNEQFF.

This chain uses TRBV5-1 with TRBJ2-3; 13 nucleotides line up with TRBD2. Unmatched junction bases numbered 0, after V lost 0 bases and J lost 5 bases. CDR1 and CDR2 from the germline V gene are SGHRS and YFSETQ. This CDR3 comprises 15 residues. CDR3 DNA sequence: TGCGCCAGCAGCTTGGGACTAGCGGGAGGAGATACGCAGTATTTT. As protein: CASSLGLAGGDTQYF.

The chain combines TRBV7-2 with TRBJ1-5; tentatively, D is TRBD1 (6 bases). The CDR3 has 15 amino acids. Trimming left V 1 base short and J 4 bases short, with 11 bases between. Germline CDR1 SGHTA, CDR2 FQGNSA. The CDR3 reads CASSLVTGENQPQHF. DNA for the CDR3: TGTGCCAGCAGCTTAGTGACAGGCGAAAATCAGCCCCAGCATTTT. Full variable domain (remainder filled in from reference TRBV7-2 and TRBJ1-5): GAGVSQSPSNKVTEKGKDVELRCDPISGHTALYWYRQSLGQGLEFLIYFQGNSAPDKSGLPSDRFSAERTGGSVSTLTIQRTQQEDSAVYLCASSLVTGENQPQHFGDGTRLSIL.

V and J are TRBV27 and TRBJ2-5, with D uncertain. Germline values: CDR1 MNHEY, CDR2 SMNVEV (reference sequence). V dropped 3 bases and J dropped 3 bases, with 14 bases sitting between them. CDR3 size: 15 residues. As DNA, the CDR3 is TGTGCCAGCAGTTTTCTCGGTTATTCGAAAGAGACCCAGTACTTC. Translation: CASSFLGYSKETQYF.

The V call is TRBV5-5, the J call TRBJ2-7; no clear D. Germline values: CDR1 SGHKS, CDR2 YYEKEE (reference sequence). The ends were cut back, 0 bases at V and 3 bases at J, with 7 bases in the middle. CDR3 length: 13 amino acids. CDR3 in DNA: TGTGCCAGCAGCTTGGATGTCAACTACGAGCAGTACGTC. It is translated as CASSLDVNYEQYV.

The chain links TRBV5-6 to TRBJ1-2; TRBD1 agrees at 7 bases. CDR3 length: 16 residues. Germline V lookup: CDR1 SGHDT, CDR2 YYEEEE. The V and J ends lost 4 bases and 5 bases, in that order; junction bases with no gene match: 14. The CDR3 region has the DNA TGTGCCAGCAGCAGGGACAGACTACACGACTCATATGGCTACACCTTC. Translated: CASSRDRLHDSYGYTF.

The chain uses TRBV28 and TRBJ1-2, with 7 bases that match TRBD1. The CDR3 contains 16 residues. Germline V CDR1 and CDR2: MDHEN, SYDVKM. Unmatched junction bases numbered 11, after V lost 5 bases and J lost 2 bases. CDR3 amino acids: CASSPPGQIMNYGYTF. Written as DNA, the CDR3 is TGTGCCAGCAGTCCACCGGGACAGATAATGAACTATGGCTACACCTTC.

The chain carries TRBV6-5 and TRBJ1-3; D ambiguous. This CDR3 spans 14 amino acids. Trimming took off 2 bases at V and 0 bases at J, with 5 bases between the two ends. CDR1 MNHEY and CDR2 SVGAGI come from the germline V gene. This chain's CDR3 is CASSYGVSGNTIYF. The DNA of the CDR3 is TGTGCCAGCAGTTACGGAGTCTCTGGAAACACCATATATTTT.

The rearrangement links TRBV2 to TRBJ2-4, with 11 bases matching TRBD2. Germline lookup yields CDR1 SNHLY and CDR2 FYNNEI. This CDR3 has 15 residues. J was trimmed by 1 base and V by 8 bases; bases with no gene match: 4. CDR3 sequence (DNA): TGTGCCAGCGTGTCTAGCGGGGGGGCCAAAAACATTCAGTACTTC. Its protein is CASVSSGGAKNIQYF.

The chain joins TRBV10-3 to TRBJ1-3, with D tentatively TRBD1 (5 bases). Germline V CDR1 and CDR2: ENHRY, SYGVKD. The V end lost 10 bases, the J end lost 4 bases, and 23 bases lay between the germline ends. The CDR3 consists of 16 residues. For the CDR3, the DNA is TGTGCCACCGCGGGGGGTGCCAGCCGGACCGGAAACACCATATATTTT. Protein product: CATAGGASRTGNTIYF.

V and J are TRBV6-5 and TRBJ2-7; TRBD1 matches at 10 bases. The trim removed 5 bases at V and 3 bases at J, leaving 4 bases unmatched. The germline CDR1 and CDR2 sequences are MNHEY and SVGAGI. The CDR3 is 14 residues long. The CDR3 DNA follows: TGTGCCAGCAGTAGAGGACAGGGGGTCTACGAGCAGTACGTC. Residues: CASSRGQGVYEQYV.

The chain has TRBV5-6 and TRBJ2-1; 12 bases map to TRBD2. The CDR3 consists of 16 residues. Germline trimming cut 1 base from V and 3 bases from J; bases unmatched to any gene: 2. Germline-derived CDR1 and CDR2 are SGHDT and YYEEEE. The CDR3 here is CASSLLTSGGYNEQFF. As DNA, the CDR3 is TGTGCCAGCAGCTTGTTGACTAGCGGGGGCTACAATGAGCAGTTCTTC.

CDR3 DNA sequence: TGCGCCAGCAGTGAGGAGGGAGTCGGCCATGAGCAGTTCTTC. Translating gives CASSEEGVGHEQFF. The chain uses TRBV10-1 and TRBJ2-1; tentatively, D is TRBD2 (5 bases). V dropped 2 bases and J dropped 8 bases, with 13 bases sitting between them. The CDR3 is 14 amino acids. From germline, CDR1 is WNHNN and CDR2 SYGVQD (reference sequence).

In its sample, this clone was seen many times. V is TRBV6-2 or TRBV6-3 and J is TRBJ2-5; weak D call: TRBD1 (5 bases). The CDR3 is made up of 15 amino acids. Trimming left V 0 bases short and J 5 bases short, with 13 bases between. CDR1 is MNHEY and CDR2 is SVGEGT in the germline V gene. The CDR3 DNA reads TGTGCCAGCAGTTACTCTAGGGCAGGGTCGGAGACCCAGTACTTC. Residues: CASSYSRAGSETQYF.

The rearrangement links TRBV6-5 to TRBJ1-4, with no clear D. The ends were cut back, 2 bases at V and 0 bases at J, with 7 bases in the middle. The CDR3 has 15 residues. Germline V gene sequence: CDR1 MNHEY, CDR2 SVGAGI. The CDR3 DNA follows: TGTGCCAGCAGTTACAGCGCTGCAACTAATGAAAAACTGTTTTTT. Encoded protein: CASSYSAATNEKLFF.

The chain uses TRBV9 and TRBJ2-5; 14 positions agree with TRBD2. With V trimmed by 4 bases and J by 1 base, 6 bases remained unmatched. The length of the CDR3 is 17 residues. From germline, CDR1 is SGDLS and CDR2 YYNGEE. The CDR3 is CASSPGTSGGTQETQYF. The CDR3 coding sequence is TGTGCCAGCAGCCCTGGGACTAGCGGGGGCACCCAAGAGACCCAGTACTTC.

V usage is TRBV14 and J usage is TRBJ1-1; weak D call: TRBD1 (5 bases). The CDR3 consists of 15 residues. V lost 4 bases to trimming and J lost 1 base, with 13 bases between them. Germline-derived CDR1 and CDR2 are SGHDN and FVKESK. CDR3 nucleotides: TGTGCCAGCAGCCGCGGGACGTGGGGGAACACTGAAGCTTTCTTT. It yields the protein CASSRGTWGNTEAFF. The variable domain in full, with the rest retrieved from reference TRBV14 and TRBJ1-1, is EAGVTQFPSHSVIEKGQTVTLRCDPISGHDNLYWYRRVMGKEIKFLLHFVKESKQDESGMPNNRFLAERTGGTYSTLKVQPAELEDSGVYFCASSRGTWGNTEAFFGQGTRLTVV.

This clone was detected once. The chain is built from TRBV28 and TRBJ2-1; 7 bases are a match to TRBD1. The V segment lost 6 bases and the J segment 2 bases; nucleotides outside the gene matches: 7. This CDR3 is 15 amino acids long. CDR1 is MDHEN, CDR2 SYDVKM, per germline. The CDR3 bases are TGTGCCAGCAGGACAACCACAGGGGCCTACAATGAGCAGTTCTTC. This translates into CASRTTTGAYNEQFF.